These T cell receptor beta chains were read from a single sample in a study of CD8 T cells in Susac syndrome. In TCRdb, the immunoSEQ multiplex PCR reads were re-called with MiXCR into one record per CDR3 protein. In the table there are roughly 330,000 distinct CDR3 sequences, about 90% of which are singletons. Sequenced sample: CD4+ T cells from PBMCs. These receptors originate from a human donor with multiple sclerosis. Each CDR3 is given with its conserved first and last residue. Each record gives: V gene, J gene, D gene, clone size, CDR3 DNA, CDR3 protein. The D gene is left open where the match is weak. Size is stated for part of the rows, as once, few or many counts, or as a class when the clone is expanded.

>TRBV7-9|TRBJ2-6|-|once
TGTGCCAGTCGGGTTGGGGCCAACGTCCTGACTTTC
CASRVGANVLTF
>TRBV12-5|TRBJ1-2|-|-
TGTGCTAGTGGCCCGAGGGACGGAGAAGTGCAAACCTTC
CASGPRDGEVQTF
>TRBV7-2|TRBJ1-1|TRBD1|once
TGTGCCAGCAGCTACCGAACAGGGGGGGGCACTGAAGTTTTCTTT
CASSYRTGGGTEVFF
>TRBV19|TRBJ2-1|-|-
TGTGCCAGTAGTAAGAAAAGGGCTAGGATATTAGACTACAATGAGCAGTTCTTC
CASSKKRARILDYNEQFF
>TRBV10-3|TRBJ2-3|-|once
TGTGCCATCAGTGAGGGCAGCGTTCCAGATACGCAGTATTTT
CAISEGSVPDTQYF
>TRBV7-9|TRBJ2-1|-|-
TGTGCCAGCTTCAATGAGCAGTTCTTC
CASFNEQFF
>TRBV11-3|TRBJ1-1|-|-
TGTGCCAGCAGCTTAGCCGGTAAAAACACTGAAGCTTTCTTT
CASSLAGKNTEAFF
>TRBV7-8|TRBJ1-1|-|-
TGTGCCAGCAGCTTTACGCAGTTGAACACTGAAGCTTTCTTT
CASSFTQLNTEAFF
>TRBV4-1|TRBJ2-7|TRBD2|-
TGCGCCAGCAGCCAAGCGAGGACTAGTACTGGAGCCTACGAGCAGTACTTC
CASSQARTSTGAYEQYF
>TRBV7-2|TRBJ1-1|-|-
TGTGCCAGCAGCGGACGGGACGGATTGAACACTGAAGCTTTCTTT
CASSGRDGLNTEAFF
>TRBV20-1|TRBJ2-7|TRBD2|-
TGCAGTGCTACGGGGGGAGGGCCGATTCCCTACGAGCAGTACTTC
CSATGGGPIPYEQYF
>TRBV15|TRBJ1-1|-|-
TGTGCCACCAGCTTCTCTCGGGGGACTGAAGCTTTCTTT
CATSFSRGTEAFF
>TRBV19|TRBJ2-1|-|-
TGTGCCAGTAGTTTAAGGAAGGGCTACAATGAGCAGTTCTTC
CASSLRKGYNEQFF
>TRBV6-5|TRBJ2-5|TRBD2|-
TGTGCCAGCAGTTTTTGGTCTAGCGGGATACAAGAGACCCAGTACTTC
CASSFWSSGIQETQYF
>TRBV5-1|TRBJ1-1|-|once
TGCGCCAGCAGGAAATCCGGGAGGGTCACTGAAGCTTTCTTT
CASRKSGRVTEAFF
>TRBV27|TRBJ1-2|-|-
TGTGCCACCGCAGCAGCCGGGACCCAACGAAACTATGGCTACACCTTC
CATAAAGTQRNYGYTF
>TRBV13|TRBJ2-1|TRBD2|-
TGTGCCAGCAGCTTGACTAGCGGGCTATCCTACAATGAGCAGTTCTTC
CASSLTSGLSYNEQFF
>TRBV7-3|TRBJ2-5|-|-
TGTGCCAGCTCAGCACAACTCCAAGAGACCCAGTACTTC
CASSAQLQETQYF
>TRBV5-6|TRBJ1-1|-|-
TGTGCCAGCAGCTTGGCCTTAGGTAGTTGGACTGAAGCTTTCTTT
CASSLALGSWTEAFF
>TRBV7-2|TRBJ2-5|-|-
TGTGCCAGCAGTAAGGCCTGGCGGGAGACCCAGTACTTC
CASSKAWRETQYF
>TRBV6-1|TRBJ2-3|-|-
TGTGCCAGCCACAGGCCGTCTTTGGGGGGCACAGATACGCAGTATTTT
CASHRPSLGGTDTQYF
>TRBV12-3/TRBV12-4|TRBJ2-6|-|-
TGTGCCAGCAGTTGGGGACGGGCACCGTCTGGGGCCAACGTCCTGACTTTC
CASSWGRAPSGANVLTF
>TRBV19|TRBJ2-2|-|-
TGTGCCAGCGGAGGGACAGCGTACACCGGGGAGCTGTTTTTT
CASGGTAYTGELFF
>TRBV6-6|TRBJ2-3|-|-
TGTGCCAGCAGCCCTCCGGCGGGAGATACGCAGTATTTT
CASSPPAGDTQYF
>TRBV25-1|TRBJ1-1|-|-
TGTGCCAGCAGTGAATTAGGGTCTACGGCTAACACTGAAGCTTTCTTT
CASSELGSTANTEAFF
>TRBV4-2|TRBJ2-1|-|-
TGTGCCAGCAGCCAAACACATGGGCGGAAGTACAATGAGCAGTTCTTC
CASSQTHGRKYNEQFF
>TRBV7-2|TRBJ2-3|-|-
TGTGCCAGCAGCTGGCCCCCCGGCGCGGCTTGGGATACGCAGTATTTT
CASSWPPGAAWDTQYF
>TRBV5-4|TRBJ2-5|TRBD2|-
TGTGCCAGCAGCTTGGATCGACTAGCGGGGGCCGCAGGGGTAGAGACCCAGTACTTC
CASSLDRLAGAAGVETQYF
>TRBV7-2|TRBJ1-5|-|once
TGTGCCAGCAGCTTAGGGGTCAGGGGAGATCAGCCCCAGCATTTT
CASSLGVRGDQPQHF
>TRBV21-1|TRBJ2-7|-|-
TGTGCCAGCAGCCCCAGGCAAAGGGGCCTCGGGAGCGAGCAGTACTTC
CASSPRQRGLGSEQYF
>TRBV2|TRBJ2-7|-|-
TGTGCCAGCAGAGCTAATTCGAGGCAGTACTTC
CASRANSRQYF
>TRBV18|TRBJ1-5|-|-
TGTGCCAGCTCACCACCGGGGAAGCCCCAGCATTTT
CASSPPGKPQHF
>TRBV24-1|TRBJ2-1|-|once
TGTGCCACCAGTGATTTTGAGCGACGGTGGCAGTTCTTC
CATSDFERRWQFF
>TRBV29-1|TRBJ1-1|-|-
TGCAGCGTTGAGCCATTCACGGGGACTGAAGCTTTCTTT
CSVEPFTGTEAFF
>TRBV6-2/TRBV6-3|TRBJ2-7|-|-
TGTGCCAGCAGTTACTCGAGGCCATCCGCTAGCTACGAGCAGTACTTC
CASSYSRPSASYEQYF
>TRBV20-1|TRBJ1-3|-|-
TGCAGTGCTAGTGGGCGAAACACCATATATTTT
CSASGRNTIYF